This T cell receptor beta chain came from a study of blood T cells in healthy people across ages. A sample-barcoded 5' primer and a J-beta primer mix were used in a second PCR of roughly 7 to 12 cycles. TCRdb redid the calling of the 5' RACE reads with MiXCR, one entry per CDR3 protein. This table holds around 1,800,000 distinct CDR3 sequences, roughly 43% found once. This clonotype was counted a few times. The germline CDR1 and CDR2 sequences are MNHNY and SVGAGI (reference sequence). With V trimmed by 10 bases and J by 2 bases, 14 bases remained unmatched. CDR3 length equals 15 residues. Sequencing was carried out using blood. This sequence originates from a human donor in good health. V is TRBV6-6 and J is TRBJ2-7; 7 bases map to TRBD2. The CDR3 spells CATDPSGRAAYEQYF. DNA for the CDR3: TGTGCCACCGACCCCTCGGGGAGGGCCGCCTACGAGCAGTACTTC.